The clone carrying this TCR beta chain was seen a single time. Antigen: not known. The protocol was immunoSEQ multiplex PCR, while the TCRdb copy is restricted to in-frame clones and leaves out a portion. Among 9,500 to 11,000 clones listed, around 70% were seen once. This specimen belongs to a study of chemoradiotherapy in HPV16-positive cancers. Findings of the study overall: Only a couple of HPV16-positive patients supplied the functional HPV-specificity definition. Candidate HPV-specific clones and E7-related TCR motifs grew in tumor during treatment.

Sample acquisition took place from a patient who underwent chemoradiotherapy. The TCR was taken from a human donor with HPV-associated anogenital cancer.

The CDR3 here is CASRPLSGANVLTF. The CDR3 bases are TGTGCCAGCCGACCCCTCTCTGGGGCCAACGTCCTGACTTTC. The rearrangement joins TRBV27 to TRBJ2-6, with D uncertain. CDR1 and CDR2 from the germline V gene are MNHEY and SMNVEV (reference sequence). The length of the CDR3 is 14 residues. Deletions cut 8 bases from V and 0 bases from J, with 8 bases between.